This entry lists 32 T cell receptor beta chains sequenced from one sample in a study of shared clonotypes between healthy human individuals. Cells designated naive CD8 were CD45RO-negative and were positively selected for CCR7, with terminally differentiated effector memory CD45RA+ cells excluded. Some clones are missing from TCRdb's copy, which holds only in-frame ones; the method was immunoSEQ multiplex PCR. Among more than 2 million clones listed, roughly 95% were seen once. The specimen sequenced was naive CD8+ T cells sorted from blood. Receptors were obtained from a man aged 18-30 years in good health.

The V call is TRBV7-6, the J call TRBJ1-1, with D unresolved. V dropped 0 bases and J dropped 5 bases, with 7 bases sitting between them. Germline V gene lookup returns CDR1 SGHVS and CDR2 FNYEAQ. The CDR3 extends over 13 amino acids. The CDR3 sequence is CASSLAPGTEAFF. CDR3 nucleotide sequence: TGTGCCAGCAGCTTAGCGCCCGGGACTGAAGCTTTCTTT. The full variable domain, with the rest looked up from reference TRBV7-6 and TRBJ1-1, is GAGVSQSPRYKVTKRGQDVALRCDPISGHVSLYWYRQALGQGPEFLTYFNYEAQQDKSGLPNDRFSAERPEGSISTLTIQRTEQRDSAMYRCASSLAPGTEAFFGQGTRLTVV.

The rearrangement joins TRBV11-2 to TRBJ1-6, with D possibly matching TRBD1 (6 bases). The CDR3 has 15 residues. Germline V lookup: CDR1 SGHAT, CDR2 FQNNGV. Deletions cut 5 bases from V and 7 bases from J, with 15 bases between. The CDR3 sequence is CASSLTPGQNSPLHF. Here the CDR3 DNA reads TGTGCCAGCAGCCTGACCCCAGGACAGAATTCACCCCTCCACTTT.

This chain uses TRBV9 with TRBJ2-2, with D hard to call. CDR1 SGDLS and CDR2 YYNGEE come from the germline V gene. Trimming took off 0 bases at V and 6 bases at J, with 12 bases between the two ends. The CDR3 contains 15 residues. The CDR3 DNA sequence: TGTGCCAGCAGCGTAGATGGGCAGCCATCCGGGGAGCTGTTTTTT. Protein product: CASSVDGQPSGELFF.

The chain links TRBV10-3 to TRBJ2-7, with 9 positions matching TRBD2. The trim removed 6 bases at V and 2 bases at J, leaving 11 bases unmatched. From germline, CDR1 is ENHRY and CDR2 SYGVKD. The CDR3 consists of 16 residues. CDR3 sequence reads: CAISPPAAGGTYEQYF. For the CDR3, the DNA is TGTGCCATCAGCCCTCCAGCAGCGGGAGGAACCTACGAGCAGTACTTC.

The CDR3 sequence: CASSPYTGELFF. The CDR3 nucleotides are TGTGCCAGCAGCCCATACACCGGGGAGCTGTTTTTT. The gene calls are TRBV11-1 and TRBJ2-2; D is ambiguous. Germline V gene lookup returns CDR1 SGHAT and CDR2 FQDESV (reference sequence). The CDR3 runs to 12 residues. Trimming stripped 5 bases from V and 3 bases from J, with 4 bases between.

This sequence joins TRBV9 and TRBJ2-7; tentative D call: TRBD1 (5 bases). The V end lost 0 bases, the J end lost 2 bases, and 12 bases lay between the germline ends. CDR1 and CDR2 (germline): SGDLS, YYNGEE. There are 15 residues in the CDR3. The CDR3 protein is CASSVGQTETYEQYF. The CDR3, as DNA: TGTGCCAGCAGCGTAGGACAGACAGAAACCTACGAGCAGTACTTC.

J is TRBJ1-3 and V is TRBV6-5; 9 bases align to TRBD1. V lost 6 bases, J lost 8 bases, and 8 bases stayed unmatched. Germline CDR1 MNHEY, CDR2 SVGAGI. The CDR3 loop spans 14 amino acids. This CDR3 reads CASRPGQGLDTIYF. DNA of the CDR3: TGTGCCAGCAGACCCGGACAGGGGTTGGACACCATATATTTT.

The V gene is TRBV6-1, the J gene TRBJ1-2; D not resolved. The length of the CDR3 is 14 residues. Germline CDR1 and CDR2: MNHNS and SASEGT. The germline V and J ends were trimmed by 1 base and 0 bases, with 6 bases remaining between them. The DNA for the CDR3 is TGTGCCAGCAGTGAAGAGGTAACTAACTATGGCTACACCTTC. Encoded protein: CASSEEVTNYGYTF.

V usage is TRBV12-2 and J usage is TRBJ2-7; the D call TRBD2 from the table was never checked on the DNA. TRBV12-2 is a known pseudogene. This CDR3 region has 16 residues. The CDR3 region is CASRPRGVSPSYEQYF. For the CDR3, the DNA is TGTGCAAGTCGCCCCCGGGGGGTATCCCCTTCCTACGAGCAGTACTTC.

The V and J genes are TRBV2 and TRBJ1-1; TRBD1 matches 10 bases. The CDR3 length is 16 residues. V lost 4 bases to trimming and J lost 3 bases; unmatched junction nucleotides: 8. Germline V lookup: CDR1 SNHLY, CDR2 FYNNEI. CDR3 amino acids: CASSASRDRGDTEAFF. The DNA of the CDR3 is TGTGCCAGCAGTGCGTCCCGGGACAGGGGCGACACTGAAGCTTTCTTT. The whole variable domain, filled in from reference TRBV2 and TRBJ1-1, reads EPEVTQTPSHQVTQMGQEVILRCVPISNHLYFYWYRQILGQKVEFLVSFYNNEISEKSEIFDDQFSVERPDGSNFTLKIRSTKLEDSAMYFCASSASRDRGDTEAFFGQGTRLTVV.

The chain couples TRBV9 to TRBJ2-3; 12 nucleotides line up with TRBD1. The V and J ends lost 3 bases and 2 bases, in that order; junction bases with no gene match: 10. Germline CDR1 is SGDLS and CDR2 is YYNGEE. This CDR3 is 18 amino acids long. The CDR3 DNA sequence: TGTGCCAGCAGCGCCTCTTGGGACAGGGGGCCAGTCACAGATACGCAGTATTTT. Protein sequence: CASSASWDRGPVTDTQYF. Full variable domain (rest looked up from reference TRBV9 and TRBJ2-3): DSGVTQTPKHLITATGQRVTLRCSPRSGDLSVYWYQQSLDQGLQFLIQYYNGEERAKGNILERFSAQQFPDLHSELNLSSLELGDSALYFCASSASWDRGPVTDTQYFGPGTRLTVL.

The rearrangement uses TRBV2 and TRBJ1-2; D not certain. V lost 2 bases to trimming and J lost 7 bases, with 14 bases between them. This CDR3 has 14 residues. CDR1 is SNHLY and CDR2 is FYNNEI in the germline V gene. CDR3 amino acids: CASSEPSAMSGYTF. CDR3 nucleotides: TGTGCCAGCAGTGAACCTTCAGCCATGAGTGGCTACACCTTC.

V and J are TRBV14 and TRBJ2-1; TRBD1 might be the D (6 bases). Between the trimmed V and J ends, which lost 1 base and 4 bases, there was a span of 8 bases. The CDR3 contains 14 residues. The germline V gene encodes CDR1 SGHDN and CDR2 FVKESK. The DNA of the CDR3 is TGTGCCAGCAGCCAAGGGCAGGGGTACAATGAGCAGTTCTTC. It specifies CASSQGQGYNEQFF.

The chain employs TRBV6-6 and TRBJ2-7; D might be TRBD1 or TRBD2, each matching 5 bases. CDR3 length: 16 amino acids. The germline V and J ends were trimmed by 4 bases and 2 bases, with 18 bases remaining between them. Germline loops: CDR1 MNHNY, CDR2 SVGAGI (reference sequence). The CDR3 nucleotides read TGTGCCAGCAGTTTACCCGGGGCCGTGAGGGCCTACGAGCAGTACTTC. Translating it yields CASSLPGAVRAYEQYF.

Comments on this clone: Other DNA sequences of this sample code for an identical CDR3. This sequence joins TRBV5-4 and TRBJ2-7; weak D call: TRBD2 (6 bases). The CDR3 covers 14 residues. Germline values: CDR1 SGHNT, CDR2 YYREEE (reference sequence). The V gene lost 4 bases and the J gene lost 3 bases, with 14 bases spanning the gap. The CDR3 region is CASSAGTGSYEQYF. In DNA form, the CDR3 reads TGTGCCAGCAGCGCGGGGACCGGTAGCTACGAGCAGTACTTC.

This rearrangement joins TRBV5-8 to TRBJ2-5, with 8 nucleotides matching TRBD1. V lost 4 bases, J lost 3 bases, and 8 bases stayed unmatched. This CDR3 contains 15 residues. Germline CDR1 SGHTS, CDR2 YDEGEE. The CDR3: CASSHKPDREETQYF. For the CDR3, the DNA is TGTGCCAGCAGCCACAAACCGGACAGGGAAGAGACCCAGTACTTC. The variable domain in full, completed from reference TRBV5-8 and TRBJ2-5, reads EAGVTQSPTHLIKTRGQQATLRCSPISGHTSVYWYQQALGLGLQFLLWYDEGEERNRGNFPPRFSGRQFPNYSSELNVNALELEDSALYLCASSHKPDREETQYFGPGTRLLVL.

The J gene is TRBJ2-7, the V gene TRBV6-5; no definite D call. Deletions cut 8 bases from V and 0 bases from J, with 11 bases between. CDR1 and CDR2 from the germline V gene are MNHEY and SVGAGI. CDR3 size: 13 residues. CDR3 nucleotides: TGTGCCAGCGTGGAGACGGGCTCCTACGAGCAGTACTTC. Its protein is CASVETGSYEQYF.

V and J are TRBV19 and TRBJ2-7; D gene ambiguous. With 3 bases removed from V and 2 bases from J, the gap between germline ends came to 14 bases. CDR3 size: 15 residues. The germline V gene encodes CDR1 LNHDA and CDR2 SQIVND (reference sequence). This CDR3 is CASSIPGLSPYEQYF. The CDR3 DNA sequence: TGTGCCAGTAGTATCCCGGGTCTCTCCCCCTACGAGCAGTACTTC.

This chain links TRBV19 with TRBJ2-2; D gene ambiguous. The ends were cut back, 10 bases at V and 5 bases at J, with 11 bases in the middle. Germline CDR1 reads LNHDA; CDR2 reads SQIVND (reference sequence). The CDR3 has 12 amino acids. The CDR3 reads CATREATGELFF. The CDR3 nucleotides are TGTGCCACCAGAGAAGCTACCGGGGAGCTGTTTTTT.

The V gene is TRBV5-1, the J gene TRBJ2-7; tentative D call: TRBD2 (5 bases). Germline CDR1 is SGHRS and CDR2 is YFSETQ. The CDR3 covers 16 residues. V gave up 2 bases and J gave up 2 bases, with 17 bases separating them. The CDR3 DNA is TGCGCCAGCAGCTTAAGCGAGGGTTTGACCGCCTACGAGCAGTACTTC. Amino acid sequence: CASSLSEGLTAYEQYF.

The rearrangement uses TRBV11-2 and TRBJ1-5; the D gene is possibly TRBD1 (5 bases). Germline V gives CDR1 SGHAT, CDR2 FQNNGV. CDR3 length: 17 residues. With 1 base removed from V and 4 bases from J, the gap between germline ends came to 17 bases. The CDR3 coding sequence is TGTGCCAGCAGCTTAGGGTGGGGGGAGTCCGTAAATCAGCCCCAGCATTTT. Translation: CASSLGWGESVNQPQHF. The whole variable domain, filled in from reference TRBV11-2 and TRBJ1-5, reads EAGVAQSPRYKIIEKRQSVAFWCNPISGHATLYWYQQILGQGPKLLIQFQNNGVVDDSQLPKDRFSAERLKGVDSTLKIQPAKLEDSAVYLCASSLGWGESVNQPQHFGDGTRLSIL.

J is TRBJ2-1 and V is TRBV6-5, with D unclear. The CDR3 has 14 residues. V was shortened by 5 bases and J by 7 bases, with 15 bases between the two germline ends. CDR1 is MNHEY, CDR2 SVGAGI, per germline. CDR3 in amino acids: CASSPLWPGNEQFF. DNA of the CDR3: TGTGCCAGCAGTCCACTTTGGCCTGGGAATGAGCAGTTCTTC.

V usage is TRBV28 and J usage is TRBJ2-7; D call uncertain. The V gene lost 2 bases and the J gene lost 0 bases, with 5 bases spanning the gap. Germline CDR1 reads MDHEN; CDR2 reads SYDVKM. The CDR3 spans 13 residues. CDR3 amino acids: CASSLPSSYEQYF. CDR3 bases: TGTGCCAGCAGTTTACCTAGCTCCTACGAGCAGTACTTC.

V and J are TRBV19 and TRBJ2-2, with 10 bases aligning to TRBD2. There are 16 residues in the CDR3. Germline V CDR1 and CDR2: LNHDA, SQIVND (reference sequence). After removal of 4 bases from V and 1 base from J, the junction contained 3 bases not matched to a gene. DNA of the CDR3: TGTGCCAGTAGTAGTCGACTAGCGGGGAACACCGGGGAGCTGTTTTTT. Protein sequence: CASSSRLAGNTGELFF.

The genes are TRBV7-9 and TRBJ2-7; D gene unclear. Trimming cost V 5 bases and J 4 bases, with 9 bases left between them. Germline CDR1 SEHNR, CDR2 FQNEAQ (reference sequence). The CDR3 contains 12 residues. The CDR3 nucleotides are TGTGCCAGCAGCCCCCCCGATTACGAGCAGTACTTC. Residues: CASSPPDYEQYF.

This clone has just a few counts. The chain couples TRBV10-1 to TRBJ2-7, with a tentative D call TRBD2 (6 bases). V was clipped by 5 bases and J by 7 bases, with 12 bases between them. This CDR3 comprises 12 residues. Per the germline V gene, CDR1 is WNHNN and CDR2 is SYGVQD (reference sequence). The CDR3 sequence is CASSQDGGEQYF. The CDR3 DNA reads TGCGCCAGCAGTCAAGACGGAGGGGAGCAGTACTTC.

The chain links TRBV19 to TRBJ2-1, with D perhaps TRBD2 (6 bases). Germline CDR1 is LNHDA and CDR2 is SQIVND (reference sequence). CDR3 length: 14 amino acids. V lost 0 bases and J 9 bases, leaving 12 bases between the germline ends. In DNA form, the CDR3 reads TGTGCCAGTAGTATAGATATGGAGGGTTTTGAGCAGTTCTTC. Translated, it gives CASSIDMEGFEQFF.

The chain has TRBV10-3 and TRBJ2-7, with TRBD1 identical over 9 bases. After removal of 10 bases from V and 3 bases from J, the junction contained 7 bases not matched to a gene. Germline CDR1 is ENHRY and CDR2 is SYGVKD. The CDR3 covers 13 residues. The CDR3 DNA reads as TGTGCCACCAGGACAGGGGCATACTACGAGCAGTACTTC. This codes for CATRTGAYYEQYF.

The chain couples TRBV4-1 to TRBJ2-5, with D tentatively TRBD1 (6 bases). V was shortened by 4 bases and J by 5 bases, with 11 bases between the two germline ends. CDR3 size: 13 residues. Per germline, CDR1 MGHRA and CDR2 YSYEKL. CDR3 protein: CASSPGVDETQYF. The CDR3 DNA sequence: TGCGCCAGCAGCCCAGGGGTGGACGAGACCCAGTACTTC.

The chain combines TRBV7-9 with TRBJ2-7; 10 bases agree with TRBD2. V was clipped by 5 bases and J by 6 bases; unmatched bases: 7. The CDR3 totals 14 residues. The germline V gene has CDR1 SEHNR and CDR2 FQNEAQ (reference sequence). The CDR3 nucleotides are TGTGCCAGCAGCATTATAGCGGGGGGACGCGAGCAGTACTTC. Translation gives CASSIIAGGREQYF. The variable domain in full, completed from reference TRBV7-9 and TRBJ2-7, reads DTGVSQNPRHKITKRGQNVTFRCDPISEHNRLYWYRQTLGQGPEFLTYFQNEAQLEKSRLLSDRFSAERPKGSFSTLEIQRTEQGDSAMYLCASSIIAGGREQYFGPGTRLTVT.

V is TRBV7-9 and J is TRBJ2-7; D perhaps matches TRBD1 (5 bases). Per the germline V gene, CDR1 is SEHNR and CDR2 is FQNEAQ (reference sequence). The V gene lost 5 bases and the J gene lost 5 bases, with 16 bases spanning the gap. The CDR3 is 14 amino acids. In DNA, the CDR3 is TGTGCCAGCAGCGCTACCGGGCTCAGGGACGAGCAGTACTTC. The encoded protein is CASSATGLRDEQYF.

The V and J genes are TRBV13 and TRBJ1-2; D unclear. The CDR3 totals 12 residues. The V gene's germline CDR1 is PRHDT and CDR2 FYEKMQ (reference sequence). Between the trimmed V and J ends, which lost 1 base and 8 bases, there was a span of 8 bases. The CDR3 nucleotides read TGTGCCAGCAGCTTAGCCGGCGGCGGCTACACCTTC. Its protein is CASSLAGGGYTF.